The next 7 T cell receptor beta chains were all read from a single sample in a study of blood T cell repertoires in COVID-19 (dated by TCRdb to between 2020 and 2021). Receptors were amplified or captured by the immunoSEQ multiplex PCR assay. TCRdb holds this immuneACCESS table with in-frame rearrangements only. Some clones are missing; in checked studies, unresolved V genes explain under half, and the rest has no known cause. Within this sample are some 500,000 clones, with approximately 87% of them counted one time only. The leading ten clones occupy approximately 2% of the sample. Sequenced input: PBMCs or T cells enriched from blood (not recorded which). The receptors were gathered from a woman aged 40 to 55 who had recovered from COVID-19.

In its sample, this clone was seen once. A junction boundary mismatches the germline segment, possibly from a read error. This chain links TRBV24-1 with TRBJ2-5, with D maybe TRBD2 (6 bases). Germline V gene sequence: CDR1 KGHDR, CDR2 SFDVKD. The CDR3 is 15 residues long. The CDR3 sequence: CTTSDLLAEQETQYF. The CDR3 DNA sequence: TGTACCACCAGTGATTTGTTAGCGGAGCAAGAGACCCAGTACTTC.

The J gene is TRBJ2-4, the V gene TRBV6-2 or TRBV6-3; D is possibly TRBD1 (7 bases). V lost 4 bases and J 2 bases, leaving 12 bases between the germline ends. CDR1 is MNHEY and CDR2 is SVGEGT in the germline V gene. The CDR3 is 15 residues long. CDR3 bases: TGTGCCAGCAGTTTTGCAGGGGGGACCAAAAACATTCAGTACTTC. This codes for CASSFAGGTKNIQYF.

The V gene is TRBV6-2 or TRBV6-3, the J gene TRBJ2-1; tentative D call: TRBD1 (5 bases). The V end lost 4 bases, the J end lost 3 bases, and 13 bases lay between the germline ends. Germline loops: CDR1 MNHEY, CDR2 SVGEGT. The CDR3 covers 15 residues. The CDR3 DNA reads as TGTGCCAGCAGTTTAAGAGACGACAGCTACAATGAGCAGTTCTTC. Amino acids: CASSLRDDSYNEQFF.

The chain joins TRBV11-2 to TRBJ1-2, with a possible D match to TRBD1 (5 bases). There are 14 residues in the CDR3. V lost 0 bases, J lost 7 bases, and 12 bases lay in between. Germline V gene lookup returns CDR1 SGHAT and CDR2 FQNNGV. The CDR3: CASSLEGVLIGYTF. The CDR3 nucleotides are TGTGCCAGCAGCTTAGAAGGGGTTTTAATTGGCTACACCTTC.

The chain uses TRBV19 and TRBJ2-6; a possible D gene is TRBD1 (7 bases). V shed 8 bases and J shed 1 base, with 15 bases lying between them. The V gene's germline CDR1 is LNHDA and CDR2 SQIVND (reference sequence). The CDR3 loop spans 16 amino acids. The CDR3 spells CASRGTALSGANVLTF. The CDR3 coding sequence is TGTGCCAGTCGCGGGACAGCTTTATCTGGGGCCAACGTCCTGACTTTC. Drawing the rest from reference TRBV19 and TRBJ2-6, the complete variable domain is DGGITQSPKYLFRKEGQNVTLSCEQNLNHDAMYWYRQDPGQGLRLIYYSQIVNDFQKGDIAEGYSVSREKKESFPLTVTSAQKNPTAFYLCASRGTALSGANVLTFGAGSRLTVL.

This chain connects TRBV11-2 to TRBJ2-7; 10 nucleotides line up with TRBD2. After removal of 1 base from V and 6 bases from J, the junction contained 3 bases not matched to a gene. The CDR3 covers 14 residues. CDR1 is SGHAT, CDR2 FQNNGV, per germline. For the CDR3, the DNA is TGTGCCAGCAGCTTAGTACTAGCGGGAAGCGAGCAGTACTTC. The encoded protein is CASSLVLAGSEQYF.

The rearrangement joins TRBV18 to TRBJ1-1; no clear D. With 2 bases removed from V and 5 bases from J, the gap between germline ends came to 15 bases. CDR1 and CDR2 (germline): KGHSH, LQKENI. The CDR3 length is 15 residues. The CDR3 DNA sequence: TGTGCCAGCTCACCAGGAGGAGGGATGGGGACTGAAGCTTTCTTT. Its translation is CASSPGGGMGTEAFF.